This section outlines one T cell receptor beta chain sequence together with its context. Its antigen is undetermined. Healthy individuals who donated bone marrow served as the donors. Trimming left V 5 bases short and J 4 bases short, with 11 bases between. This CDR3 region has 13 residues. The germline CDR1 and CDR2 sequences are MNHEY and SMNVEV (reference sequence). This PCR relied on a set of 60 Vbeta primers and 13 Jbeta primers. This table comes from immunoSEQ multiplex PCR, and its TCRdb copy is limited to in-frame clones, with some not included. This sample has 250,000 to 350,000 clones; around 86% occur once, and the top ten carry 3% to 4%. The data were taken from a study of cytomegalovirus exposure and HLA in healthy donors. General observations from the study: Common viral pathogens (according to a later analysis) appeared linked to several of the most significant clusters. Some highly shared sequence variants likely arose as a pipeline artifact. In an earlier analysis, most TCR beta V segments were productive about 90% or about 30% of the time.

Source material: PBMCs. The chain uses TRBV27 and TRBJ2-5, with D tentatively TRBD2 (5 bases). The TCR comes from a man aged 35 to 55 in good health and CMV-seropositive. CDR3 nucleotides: TGTGCCAGCAGTCCACGTCGGGGAGAGACCCAGTACTTC. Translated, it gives CASSPRRGETQYF.